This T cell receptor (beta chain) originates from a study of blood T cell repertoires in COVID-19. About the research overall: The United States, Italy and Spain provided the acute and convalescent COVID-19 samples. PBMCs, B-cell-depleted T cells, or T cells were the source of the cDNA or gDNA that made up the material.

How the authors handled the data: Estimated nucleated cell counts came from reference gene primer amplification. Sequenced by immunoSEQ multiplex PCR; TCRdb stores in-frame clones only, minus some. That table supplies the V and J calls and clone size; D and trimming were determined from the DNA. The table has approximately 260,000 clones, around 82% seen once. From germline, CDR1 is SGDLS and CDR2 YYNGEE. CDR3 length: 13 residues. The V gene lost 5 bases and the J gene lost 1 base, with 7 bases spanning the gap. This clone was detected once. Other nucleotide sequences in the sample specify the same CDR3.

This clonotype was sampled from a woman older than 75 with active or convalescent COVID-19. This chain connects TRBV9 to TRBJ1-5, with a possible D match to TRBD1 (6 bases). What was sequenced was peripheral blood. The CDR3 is CASSRGSNQPQHF. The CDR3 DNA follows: TGTGCCAGCAGTAGGGGGAGCAATCAGCCCCAGCATTTT.